The next 3 T cell receptor beta chains were all read from a single sample in a study of blood T cell repertoires in COVID-19. The method was immunoSEQ multiplex PCR; TCRdb's version includes in-frame clones alone and lacks a portion of them. The table records a few hundred thousand clones, about 83% of them present only once. The specimen sequenced was peripheral blood. The receptors were gathered from an elderly man with acute or convalescent COVID-19.

This clone was observed a handful of times. This chain connects TRBV2 to TRBJ1-5; TRBD1 might be the D (5 bases). V was cut by 6 bases and J by 4 bases, with 10 bases left in between. This CDR3 contains 13 residues. Per the germline V gene, CDR1 is SNHLY and CDR2 is FYNNEI. The CDR3, as DNA: TGTGCCAGCAGGTTTCGACAGAATCAGCCCCAGCATTTT. It yields the protein CASRFRQNQPQHF.

Only a few counts were recorded for this clone. Other DNA sequences in the same sample also yield this CDR3. This chain uses TRBV7-9 with TRBJ1-5; 8 bases map to TRBD1. Germline-derived CDR1 and CDR2 are SEHNR and FQNEAQ (reference sequence). This CDR3 contains 15 residues. Trimming cost V 4 bases and J 1 base; bases outside gene matches: 3. CDR3 in DNA: TGTGCCAGCAGCTCACAGGGGGGGAGCAATCAGCCCCAGCATTTT. Residues: CASSSQGGSNQPQHF.

V gene TRBV10-3 combines with J gene TRBJ2-1; D is possibly TRBD2 (6 bases). The CDR3 is 14 residues long. Germline V CDR1 and CDR2: ENHRY, SYGVKD. Trimming cost V 7 bases and J 9 bases, with 19 bases left between them. The CDR3 region has the DNA TGTGCCATCACCCCAATGGAGGGAAAAGGTGAGCAGTTCTTC. Its protein product is CAITPMEGKGEQFF.